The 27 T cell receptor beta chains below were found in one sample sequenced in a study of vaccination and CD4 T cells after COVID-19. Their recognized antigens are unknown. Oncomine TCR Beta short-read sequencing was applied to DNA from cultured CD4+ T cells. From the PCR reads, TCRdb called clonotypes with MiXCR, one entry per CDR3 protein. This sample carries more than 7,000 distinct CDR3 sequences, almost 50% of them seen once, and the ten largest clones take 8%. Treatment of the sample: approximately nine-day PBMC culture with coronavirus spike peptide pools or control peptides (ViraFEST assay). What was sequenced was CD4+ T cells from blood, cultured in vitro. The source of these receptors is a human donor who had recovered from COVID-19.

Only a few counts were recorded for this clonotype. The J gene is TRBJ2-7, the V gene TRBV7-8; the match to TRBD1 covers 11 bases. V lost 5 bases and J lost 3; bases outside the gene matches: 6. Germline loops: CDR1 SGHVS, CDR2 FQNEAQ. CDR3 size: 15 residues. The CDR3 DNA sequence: TGTGCCAGCAGCCTACCTGGGACAGGGGGCTACGAGCAGTACTTC. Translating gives CASSLPGTGGYEQYF. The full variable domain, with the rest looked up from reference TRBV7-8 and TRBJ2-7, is GAGVSQSPRYKVAKRGQDVALRCDPISGHVSLFWYQQALGQGPEFLTYFQNEAQLDKSGLPSDRFFAERPEGSVSTLKIQRTQQEDSAVYLCASSLPGTGGYEQYFGPGTRLTVT.

CDR3 DNA sequence: TGTGCCAGCAGCATACTAGCGGCGGGCACCGGGGAGCTGTTTTTT. Its protein product is CASSILAAGTGELFF. The J gene is TRBJ2-2, the V gene TRBV12-3 or TRBV12-4; TRBD2 matches at 8 bases. V shed 6 bases and J 4 bases; nucleotides not matched to a gene: 7. The CDR3 has 15 residues.

CDR3: CSAPLPPGEETQYF. The CDR3 coding sequence is TGCAGTGCTCCTCTCCCCCCAGGGGAGGAGACCCAGTACTTC. The V and J genes are TRBV20-1 and TRBJ2-5; D might be TRBD1 (6 bases). The CDR3 has 14 residues. Germline V gives CDR1 DFQATT, CDR2 SNEGSKA (reference sequence). Deletions cut 5 bases from V and 5 bases from J, with 18 bases between.

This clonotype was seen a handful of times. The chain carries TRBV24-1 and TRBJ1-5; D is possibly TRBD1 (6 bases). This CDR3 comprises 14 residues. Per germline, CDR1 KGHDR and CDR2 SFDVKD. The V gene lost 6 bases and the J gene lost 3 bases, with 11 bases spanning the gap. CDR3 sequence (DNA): TGTGCCACCAGTAAACAGGGTGACAATCAGCCCCAGCATTTT. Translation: CATSKQGDNQPQHF.

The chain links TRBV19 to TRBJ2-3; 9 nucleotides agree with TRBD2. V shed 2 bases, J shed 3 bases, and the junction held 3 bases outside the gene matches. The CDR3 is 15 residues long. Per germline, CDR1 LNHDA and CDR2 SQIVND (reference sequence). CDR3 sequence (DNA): TGTGCCAGTAGTATACCTAGCGGGGAAACAGATACGCAGTATTTT. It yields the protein CASSIPSGETDTQYF. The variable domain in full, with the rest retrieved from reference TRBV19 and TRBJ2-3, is DGGITQSPKYLFRKEGQNVTLSCEQNLNHDAMYWYRQDPGQGLRLIYYSQIVNDFQKGDIAEGYSVSREKKESFPLTVTSAQKNPTAFYLCASSIPSGETDTQYFGPGTRLTVL.

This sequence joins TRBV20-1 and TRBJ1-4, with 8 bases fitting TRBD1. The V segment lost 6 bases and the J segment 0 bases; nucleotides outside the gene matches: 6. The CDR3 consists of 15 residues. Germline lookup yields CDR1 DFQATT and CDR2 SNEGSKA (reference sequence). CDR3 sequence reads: CSAPGQGSTNEKLFF. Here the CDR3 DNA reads TGCAGTGCCCCTGGACAGGGATCAACTAATGAAAAACTGTTTTTT.

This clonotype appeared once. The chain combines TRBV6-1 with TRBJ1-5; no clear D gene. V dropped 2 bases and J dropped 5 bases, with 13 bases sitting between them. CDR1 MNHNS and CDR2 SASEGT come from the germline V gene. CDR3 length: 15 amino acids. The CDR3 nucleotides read TGTGCCAGCAGTGAACTCCGGGCCGTGGATCAGCCCCAGCATTTT. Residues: CASSELRAVDQPQHF.

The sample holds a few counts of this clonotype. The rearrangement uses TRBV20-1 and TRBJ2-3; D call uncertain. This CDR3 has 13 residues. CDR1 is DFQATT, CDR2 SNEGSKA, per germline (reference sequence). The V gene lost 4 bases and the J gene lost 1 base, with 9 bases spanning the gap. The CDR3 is CSANDLGTDTQYF. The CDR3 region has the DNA TGCAGTGCTAATGACTTAGGCACAGATACGCAGTATTTT.

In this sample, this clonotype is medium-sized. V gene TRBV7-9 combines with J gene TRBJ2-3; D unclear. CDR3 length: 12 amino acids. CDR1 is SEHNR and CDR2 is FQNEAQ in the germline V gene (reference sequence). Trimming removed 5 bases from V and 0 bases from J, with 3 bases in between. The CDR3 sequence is CASSLSTDTQYF. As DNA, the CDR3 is TGTGCCAGCAGCCTTAGCACAGATACGCAGTATTTT.

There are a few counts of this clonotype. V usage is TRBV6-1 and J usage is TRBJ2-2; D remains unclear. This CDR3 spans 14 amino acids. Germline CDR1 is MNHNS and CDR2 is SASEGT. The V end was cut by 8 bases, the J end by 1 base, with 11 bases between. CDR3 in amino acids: CASGRPKNTGELFF. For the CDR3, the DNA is TGTGCCAGCGGCCGGCCGAAGAACACCGGGGAGCTGTTTTTT.

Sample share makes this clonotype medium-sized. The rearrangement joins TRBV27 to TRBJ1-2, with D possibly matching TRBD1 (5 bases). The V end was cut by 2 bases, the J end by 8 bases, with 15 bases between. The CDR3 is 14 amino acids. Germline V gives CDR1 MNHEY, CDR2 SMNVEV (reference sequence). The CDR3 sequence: CASSLRRGGPGYTF. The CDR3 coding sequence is TGTGCCAGCAGTTTACGCCGGGGGGGTCCAGGCTACACCTTC.

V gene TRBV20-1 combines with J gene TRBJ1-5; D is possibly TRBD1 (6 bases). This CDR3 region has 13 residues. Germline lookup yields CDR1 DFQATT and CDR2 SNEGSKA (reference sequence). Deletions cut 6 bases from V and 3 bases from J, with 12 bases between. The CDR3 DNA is TGCAGTGCATCAGGGGATCCCAATCAGCCCCAGCATTTT. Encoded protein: CSASGDPNQPQHF.

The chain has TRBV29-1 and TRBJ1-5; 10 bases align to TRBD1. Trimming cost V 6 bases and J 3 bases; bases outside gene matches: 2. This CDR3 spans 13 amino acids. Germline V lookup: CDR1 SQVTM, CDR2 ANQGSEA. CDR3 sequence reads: CSVGTGVNQPQHF. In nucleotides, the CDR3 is TGCAGCGTCGGGACAGGGGTCAATCAGCCCCAGCATTTT.

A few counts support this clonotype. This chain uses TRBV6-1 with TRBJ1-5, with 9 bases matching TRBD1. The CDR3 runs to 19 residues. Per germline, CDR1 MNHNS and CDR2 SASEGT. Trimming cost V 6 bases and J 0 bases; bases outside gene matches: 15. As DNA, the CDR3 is TGTGCCAGCAGCAGAAAGGGACAGGGAGTTGTTTATAGCAATCAGCCCCAGCATTTT. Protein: CASSRKGQGVVYSNQPQHF.

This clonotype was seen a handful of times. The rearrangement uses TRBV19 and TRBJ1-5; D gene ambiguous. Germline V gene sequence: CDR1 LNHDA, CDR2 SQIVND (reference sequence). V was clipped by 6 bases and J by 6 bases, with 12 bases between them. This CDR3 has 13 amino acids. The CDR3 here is CASSHGLLQPQHF. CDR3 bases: TGTGCCAGTAGCCACGGACTTCTTCAGCCCCAGCATTTT. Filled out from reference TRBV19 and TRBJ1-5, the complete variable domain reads DGGITQSPKYLFRKEGQNVTLSCEQNLNHDAMYWYRQDPGQGLRLIYYSQIVNDFQKGDIAEGYSVSREKKESFPLTVTSAQKNPTAFYLCASSHGLLQPQHFGDGTRLSIL.

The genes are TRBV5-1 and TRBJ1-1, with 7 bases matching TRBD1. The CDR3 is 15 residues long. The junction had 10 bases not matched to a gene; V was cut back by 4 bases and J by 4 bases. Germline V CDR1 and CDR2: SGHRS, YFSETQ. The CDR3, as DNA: TGCGCCAGCAGCCCAGGGGGAGGGAGAGTCACTGAAGCTTTCTTT. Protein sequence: CASSPGGGRVTEAFF.

CDR3 loop: CSAARGGRKETQYF. The CDR3 coding sequence is TGCAGTGCGGCCAGGGGGGGCCGGAAAGAGACCCAGTACTTC. V gene TRBV20-1 combines with J gene TRBJ2-5, with D perhaps being TRBD1 or TRBD2 (7 bases each). Looked up from germline, CDR1 is DFQATT and CDR2 is SNEGSKA (reference sequence). The V end lost 6 bases, the J end lost 3 bases, and 17 bases lay between the germline ends. The CDR3 is made up of 14 amino acids.

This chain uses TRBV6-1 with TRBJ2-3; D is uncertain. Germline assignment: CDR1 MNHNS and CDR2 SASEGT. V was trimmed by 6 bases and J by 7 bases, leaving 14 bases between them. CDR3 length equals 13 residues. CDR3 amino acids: CASSPPNAYTQYF. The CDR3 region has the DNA TGTGCCAGCAGCCCCCCAAACGCTTATACGCAGTATTTT.

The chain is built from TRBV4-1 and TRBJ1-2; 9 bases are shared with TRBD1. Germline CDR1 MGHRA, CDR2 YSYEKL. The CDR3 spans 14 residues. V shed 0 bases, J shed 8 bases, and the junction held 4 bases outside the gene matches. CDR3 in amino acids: CASSQETGGRGYTF. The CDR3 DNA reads TGCGCCAGCAGCCAAGAAACAGGGGGCCGAGGCTACACCTTC.

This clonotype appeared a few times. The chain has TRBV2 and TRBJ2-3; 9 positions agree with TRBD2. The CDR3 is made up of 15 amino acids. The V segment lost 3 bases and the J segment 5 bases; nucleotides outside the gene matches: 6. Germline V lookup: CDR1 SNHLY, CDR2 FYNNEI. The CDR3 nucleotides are TGTGCCAGCAGTGATGGAAGCGGGAGGAAAGATACGCAGTATTTT. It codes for CASSDGSGRKDTQYF. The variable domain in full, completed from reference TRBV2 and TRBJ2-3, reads EPEVTQTPSHQVTQMGQEVILRCVPISNHLYFYWYRQILGQKVEFLVSFYNNEISEKSEIFDDQFSVERPDGSNFTLKIRSTKLEDSAMYFCASSDGSGRKDTQYFGPGTRLTVL.

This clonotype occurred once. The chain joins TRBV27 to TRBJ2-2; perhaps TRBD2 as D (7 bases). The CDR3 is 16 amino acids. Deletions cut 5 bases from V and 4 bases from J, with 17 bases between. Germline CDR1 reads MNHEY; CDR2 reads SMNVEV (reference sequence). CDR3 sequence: CASSGGGARGTGELFF. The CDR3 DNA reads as TGTGCCAGCAGTGGGGGGGGCGCCCGGGGCACCGGGGAGCTGTTTTTT.

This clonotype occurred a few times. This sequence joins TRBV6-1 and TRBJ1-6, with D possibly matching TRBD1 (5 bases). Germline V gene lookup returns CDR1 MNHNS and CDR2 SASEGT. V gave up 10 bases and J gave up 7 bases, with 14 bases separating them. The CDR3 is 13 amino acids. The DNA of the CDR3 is TGTGCCACAGCTTACAGGAGAAATTCACCCCTCCACTTT. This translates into CATAYRRNSPLHF.

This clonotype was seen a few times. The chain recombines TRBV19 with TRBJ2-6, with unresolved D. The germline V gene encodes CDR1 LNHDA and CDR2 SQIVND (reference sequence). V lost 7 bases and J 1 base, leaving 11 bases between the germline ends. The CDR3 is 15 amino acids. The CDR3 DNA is TGTGCCAGTATAATGAGGTCGTCTGGGGCCAACGTCCTGACTTTC. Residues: CASIMRSSGANVLTF.

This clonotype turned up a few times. The CDR3 protein is CASSLTAGTANYGYTF. The CDR3 nucleotides read TGTGCCAGCAGCTTAACTGCAGGGACCGCTAACTATGGCTACACCTTC. The chain uses TRBV7-3 and TRBJ1-2; possibly TRBD1 for D (5 bases). V lost 0 bases and J 0 bases, leaving 11 bases between the germline ends. The germline V gene has CDR1 SGHTA and CDR2 FQGTGA. The CDR3 runs to 16 residues.

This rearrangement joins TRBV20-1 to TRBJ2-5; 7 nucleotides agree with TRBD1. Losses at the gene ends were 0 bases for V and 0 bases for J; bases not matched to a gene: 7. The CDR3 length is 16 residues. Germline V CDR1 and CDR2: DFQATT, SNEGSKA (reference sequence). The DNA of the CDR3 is TGCAGTGCTAGAGAGGTAGAGGACAGGTACCAAGAGACCCAGTACTTC. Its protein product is CSAREVEDRYQETQYF.

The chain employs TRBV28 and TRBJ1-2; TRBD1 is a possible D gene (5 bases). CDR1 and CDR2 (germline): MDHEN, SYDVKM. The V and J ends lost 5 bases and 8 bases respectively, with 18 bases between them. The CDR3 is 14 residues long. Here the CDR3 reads CASSLPQGLEGYTF. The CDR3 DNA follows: TGTGCCAGCAGTCTTCCTCAGGGATTGGAAGGCTACACCTTC.

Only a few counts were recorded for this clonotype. In DNA, the CDR3 is TGTGCCAGCCCGGGACAGGTCGATCAGCCCCAGCATTTT. This encodes CASPGQVDQPQHF. This chain connects TRBV27 to TRBJ1-5; 8 bases fit TRBD1. The V segment lost 8 bases and the J segment 5 bases; nucleotides outside the gene matches: 5. In germline, CDR1 is MNHEY, CDR2 SMNVEV (reference sequence). The CDR3 runs 13 residues.